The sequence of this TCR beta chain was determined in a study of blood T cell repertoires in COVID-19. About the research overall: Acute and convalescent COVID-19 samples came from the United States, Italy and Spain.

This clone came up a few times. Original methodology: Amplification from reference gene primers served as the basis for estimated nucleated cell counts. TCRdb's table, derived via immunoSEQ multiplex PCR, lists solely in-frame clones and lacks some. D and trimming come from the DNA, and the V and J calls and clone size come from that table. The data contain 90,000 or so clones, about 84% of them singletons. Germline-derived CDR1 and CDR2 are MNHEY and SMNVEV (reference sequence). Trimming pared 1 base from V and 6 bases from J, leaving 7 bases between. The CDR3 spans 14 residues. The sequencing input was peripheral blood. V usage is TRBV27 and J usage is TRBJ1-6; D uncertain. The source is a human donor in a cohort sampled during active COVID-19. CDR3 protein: CASSLWLGNSPLHF. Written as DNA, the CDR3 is TGTGCCAGCAGTTTATGGCTTGGTAATTCACCCCTCCACTTT.